Listed below are T cell receptor beta chains from one sample, sequenced in a study of blood T cell repertoires in COVID-19. Produced via immunoSEQ multiplex PCR; TCRdb's table is partial and in-frame only. This table holds around 300,000 clones, around 89% found once. Sequencing was carried out using peripheral blood. The receptors derive from a woman aged 45-59 years with COVID-19, enrolled during active disease. Both conserved end residues are part of each CDR3. Each record gives: V gene, CDR3 protein.

TRBV4-2 CASSQETGYEQYF
TRBV11-2 CASSFRGYQETQYF
TRBV12-2 CRGSRYGYTF
TRBV3-1/TRBV3-2 CASSPGGAPQYF
TRBV4-1 CASGHGQGGETTQYF
TRBV15 CATSSRQGANYGYTF
TRBV11-3 CASSFSGPVNRQYF
TRBV19 CASTPTGWVAEAFF
TRBV14 CASSQEQDRETYNEQFF
TRBV29-1 CSVGSGNEQYF
TRBV24-1 CATSDSQALADTQYF
TRBV24-1 CATSDLGLASYNEQFF
TRBV29-1 CSVDRANTEAFF
TRBV10-3 CAISDGQGKITDTQYF
TRBV13 CASSLGPYSTYEQYF
TRBV6-5 CASSYSAGGHYEQYF
TRBV27 CASSLLSGAPYEQYF
TRBV6-4 CASSEDGGVAFF
TRBV3-1/TRBV3-2 CASSQPPGRAGADEQYF
TRBV20-1 CSARGSYEQFF
TRBV27 CASSSQGMNTEAFF
TRBV19 CASSIWAMNTEAFF
TRBV5-1 CASTQRESSYNEQFF